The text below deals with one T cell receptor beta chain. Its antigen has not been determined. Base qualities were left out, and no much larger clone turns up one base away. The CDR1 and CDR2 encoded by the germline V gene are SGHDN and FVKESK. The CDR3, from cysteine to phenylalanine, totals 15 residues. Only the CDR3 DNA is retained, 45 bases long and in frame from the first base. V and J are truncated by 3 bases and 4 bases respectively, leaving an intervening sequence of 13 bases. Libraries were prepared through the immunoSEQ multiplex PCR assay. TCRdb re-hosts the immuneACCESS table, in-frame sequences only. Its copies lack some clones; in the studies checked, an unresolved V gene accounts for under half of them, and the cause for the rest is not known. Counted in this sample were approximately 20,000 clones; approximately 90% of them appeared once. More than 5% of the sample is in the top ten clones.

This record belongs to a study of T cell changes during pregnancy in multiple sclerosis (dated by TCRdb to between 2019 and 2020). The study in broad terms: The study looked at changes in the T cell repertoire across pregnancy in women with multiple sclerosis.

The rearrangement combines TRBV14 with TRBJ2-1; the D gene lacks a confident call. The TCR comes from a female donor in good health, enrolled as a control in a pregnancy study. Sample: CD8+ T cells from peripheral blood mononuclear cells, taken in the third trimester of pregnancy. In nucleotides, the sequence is TGTGCCAGCAGCCAGGTCCGGGTCTCTTACAATGAGCAGTTCTTC. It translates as CASSQVRVSYNEQFF.